This T cell receptor beta chain was profiled in a study of T cell repertoires in cytomegalovirus infection. In the study overall: Through public TCR beta signatures, both CMV infection and matching HLA type were indicated. Findings and caveats of the study: There were carriers of CMV plus the relevant HLA, and cumulative public TCR beta family frequency identified them. Dominant in the ex vivo response were TCR beta clonotypes restricted by HLA-C and specific for CMV.

V was clipped by 2 bases and J by 0 bases, with 13 bases between them. The CDR3 has 16 amino acids. Germline V gene lookup returns CDR1 SNHLY and CDR2 FYNNEI. Each CDR3 protein gets one entry after TCRdb re-called the reads with MiXCR. The data show 750,000 to 900,000 distinct CDR3 sequences, with under 35% seen just once and around 12% held by the top ten. As concerns this clonotype: The antigen remains undetermined.

This material consisted of cultured CD8+ T cells from PBMCs, taken from culture after CMV antigen stimulation. The TCR was taken from a human donor in good health (CMV status not recorded). Some clones in this sample may be carry-over from other donors' samples. The chain uses TRBV2 and TRBJ1-2; the D gene is possibly TRBD1 (6 bases). Written as DNA, the CDR3 is TGTGCCAGCAGTGAAATCCAGGGGCCTTCTAACTATGGCTACACCTTC. It specifies CASSEIQGPSNYGYTF.